Many counts were recorded for the clone carrying this T cell receptor beta chain. This entry is derived from a study of T-cell reconstitution after alpha-beta-depleted transplantation in children. This CDR3 has 12 residues. Trimming cost V 3 bases and J 7 bases, with 10 bases left between them. Germline-derived CDR1 and CDR2 are DFQATT and SNEGSKA (reference sequence). Library preparation (for TCRbeta) was performed with unique molecular identifiers. TCRdb called the PCR reads again in MiXCR, with one record for every CDR3 protein. The sample yields roughly 220,000 distinct CDR3 sequences, approximately 9.9% seen once.

The sequencing used PBMCs from the stem cell graft donor, collected from the stem cell graft. J is TRBJ2-1 and V is TRBV20-1; TRBD1 is a possible D gene (5 bases). This TCR was sampled from a human donor who donated a stem cell graft to a child with SCID. The CDR3 sequence is CSASGSGNEQFF. CDR3 DNA sequence: TGCAGTGCTAGCGGGTCAGGGAATGAGCAGTTCTTC.